These 4 T cell receptor beta chains share one sample of origin, sequenced in a study of cytomegalovirus exposure and HLA in healthy donors. The PCR had 60 Vbeta and 13 Jbeta primers. Libraries were prepared by immunoSEQ multiplex PCR; TCRdb keeps only in-frame clonotypes and omits some of them. This table holds over 120,000 clones, roughly 77% found once. Sequencing used PBMCs. The receptor source for this set is a male donor in good health and CMV-seronegative.

Only a few counts were recorded for this clone. The genes are TRBV11-2 and TRBJ1-1; D is ambiguous. The V and J ends lost 5 bases and 5 bases respectively, with 12 bases between them. CDR1 and CDR2 (germline): SGHAT, FQNNGV. The CDR3 loop spans 13 amino acids. The CDR3 reads CASSPRGRTEAFF. CDR3 DNA: TGTGCCAGCAGCCCCCGCGGCCGGACTGAAGCTTTCTTT.

The rearrangement links TRBV29-1 to TRBJ1-1; possibly TRBD1 for D (6 bases). The germline CDR1 and CDR2 sequences are SQVTM and ANQGSEA. The CDR3 totals 13 residues. V lost 6 bases to trimming and J lost 0 bases, with 11 bases between them. The CDR3 region is CSVEQGLNTEAFF. The DNA of the CDR3 is TGCAGCGTCGAACAGGGTTTGAACACTGAAGCTTTCTTT.

The chain links TRBV6-4 to TRBJ1-4; D not certain. Germline values: CDR1 MRHNA, CDR2 SNTAGT. The CDR3 length is 20 residues. V gave up 2 bases and J gave up 0 bases, with 22 bases separating them. The CDR3: CASSDPSNGITLATNEKLFF. The CDR3 nucleotides are TGTGCCAGCAGTGACCCTTCGAACGGGATCACCCTCGCAACTAATGAAAAACTGTTTTTT.

This sequence joins TRBV2 and TRBJ1-2, with TRBD1 matching over 7 bases. The germline CDR1 and CDR2 sequences are SNHLY and FYNNEI. The ends lost 5 bases at V and 2 bases at J; junction bases unmatched: 5. This CDR3 spans 14 amino acids. The CDR3 loop reads CASSSGQSNYGYTF. CDR3 nucleotide sequence: TGTGCCAGCAGTTCGGGACAGTCGAACTATGGCTACACCTTC. The full variable domain, completed using reference TRBV2 and TRBJ1-2, is EPEVTQTPSHQVTQMGQEVILRCVPISNHLYFYWYRQILGQKVEFLVSFYNNEISEKSEIFDDQFSVERPDGSNFTLKIRSTKLEDSAMYFCASSSGQSNYGYTFGSGTRLTVV.